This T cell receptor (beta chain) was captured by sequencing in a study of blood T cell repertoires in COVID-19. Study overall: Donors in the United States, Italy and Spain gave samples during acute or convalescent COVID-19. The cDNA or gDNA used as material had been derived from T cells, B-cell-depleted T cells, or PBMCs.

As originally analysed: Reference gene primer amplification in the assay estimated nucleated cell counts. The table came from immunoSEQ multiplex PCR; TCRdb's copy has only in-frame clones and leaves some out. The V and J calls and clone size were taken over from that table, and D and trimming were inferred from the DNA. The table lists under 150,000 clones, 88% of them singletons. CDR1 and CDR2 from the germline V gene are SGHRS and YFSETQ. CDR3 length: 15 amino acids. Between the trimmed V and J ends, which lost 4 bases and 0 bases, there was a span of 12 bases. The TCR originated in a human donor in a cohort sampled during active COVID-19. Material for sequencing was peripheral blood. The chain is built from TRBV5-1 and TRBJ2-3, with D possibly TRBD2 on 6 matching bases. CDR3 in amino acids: CASSRSGSSTDTQYF. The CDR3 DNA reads TGCGCCAGCAGCCGTAGCGGCTCTAGCACAGATACGCAGTATTTT.